This T cell receptor beta chain was captured by sequencing in a study of T-cell memory formation after mild COVID-19. About this clonotype: Antigen unknown.

This CDR3 contains 15 residues. J lost 8 bases, V lost 4 bases, and 10 bases had no gene match. From germline, CDR1 is SGDLS and CDR2 YYNGEE. Broader study findings: Of the contracting clones, CD4+ ones lay mainly in CM and EM, and CD8+ ones in EMRA. Contracting clones, day 15 to 85, had balanced CD4/CD8, and later expanders favored CD4+.

Each CDR3 protein is one row after TCRdb ran MiXCR on the 5' RACE reads. The repertoire holds fewer than 300,000 distinct CDR3 sequences, about a sixth seen once, with roughly 21% in the top ten. This sequence originates from a man aged 18 to 30 who had mild COVID-19 (a few samples of this study predate the infection). Cell type and time point are not known. This chain links TRBV9 with TRBJ2-4; 9 bases line up with TRBD1. The specimen sequenced was PBMCs or a T cell subset sorted from them (not recorded which). This chain's CDR3 is CASSPRQGVGDIQYF. The CDR3 nucleotides read TGTGCCAGCAGCCCTCGACAGGGGGTAGGAGACATTCAGTACTTC.